Listed below are T cell receptor beta chains from one sample, sequenced in a study of graft-versus-host responses after intestinal transplantation. Only in-frame clones appear in the TCRdb table, and some are missing; sequencing was by immunoSEQ multiplex PCR. Among about 130,000 clones listed, roughly 92% were seen once. The antigens for these receptors are not known. The sample here was unstimulated CD4+ T cells sorted from spleen or lymph node cells, taken before intestinal transplant. The receptors originated from a human donor who received an intestinal transplant. Both conserved end residues are part of each CDR3. Each record gives: V gene, J gene, CDR3 length, CDR3 protein.

V gene: TRBV11-2; J gene: TRBJ2-7; CDR3 length: 16; CDR3 protein: CASSLDPQGPRVEQYF
V gene: TRBV18; J gene: TRBJ1-5; CDR3 length: 13; CDR3 protein: CASSADRGQPQHF
V gene: TRBV5-1; J gene: TRBJ2-3; CDR3 length: 15; CDR3 protein: CASSLTPSSTDTQYF
V gene: TRBV9; J gene: TRBJ2-1; CDR3 length: 12; CDR3 protein: CASSAPSNTQFF
V gene: TRBV18; J gene: NA; CDR3 length: 14; CDR3 protein: CASSPTTGAYEQYF
V gene: TRBV16; J gene: TRBJ1-2; CDR3 length: 12; CDR3 protein: CASSLRGGGYTF
V gene: TRBV20-1; J gene: TRBJ2-7; CDR3 length: 11; CDR3 protein: CSARAAGEQYF
V gene: TRBV30; J gene: TRBJ1-4; CDR3 length: 14; CDR3 protein: CAWSPGTDDEKLFF
V gene: TRBV5-1; J gene: TRBJ1-3; CDR3 length: 15; CDR3 protein: CASSPGTGSENTIYF
V gene: TRBV7-9; J gene: TRBJ2-5; CDR3 length: 15; CDR3 protein: CASSLAGGGSETQYF
V gene: TRBV7-9; J gene: TRBJ2-7; CDR3 length: 13; CDR3 protein: CASSLGRSYEQYF
V gene: TRBV5-6; J gene: TRBJ1-1; CDR3 length: 12; CDR3 protein: CASSLIPQKAFF
V gene: TRBV28; J gene: TRBJ2-7; CDR3 length: 14; CDR3 protein: CASSFSRSSYEQYF
V gene: TRBV6-5; J gene: TRBJ2-7; CDR3 length: 15; CDR3 protein: CASSRTRTGVYEQYF
V gene: TRBV2; J gene: TRBJ1-5; CDR3 length: 13; CDR3 protein: CASRDRVNQPQHF
V gene: TRBV6-5; J gene: TRBJ1-2; CDR3 length: 14; CDR3 protein: CASRITGGDYGYTF
V gene: TRBV7-2; J gene: TRBJ1-2; CDR3 length: 15; CDR3 protein: CASSLATGVYGGYTF
V gene: TRBV4-1; J gene: TRBJ1-2; CDR3 length: 13; CDR3 protein: CASSRDGRYGYTF
V gene: TRBV2; J gene: TRBJ2-2; CDR3 length: 14; CDR3 protein: CASMAGKTTGELFF
V gene: TRBV2; J gene: TRBJ2-1; CDR3 length: 16; CDR3 protein: CASSVGGSGIWGEQFF
V gene: TRBV5-1; J gene: TRBJ2-7; CDR3 length: 13; CDR3 protein: CASSPTDRGEQYF
V gene: TRBV7-2; J gene: TRBJ2-7; CDR3 length: 15; CDR3 protein: CASREDSGVPYEQYF
V gene: TRBV7-8; J gene: TRBJ1-6; CDR3 length: 14; CDR3 protein: CASSMGPYNSPLHF
V gene: TRBV7-2; J gene: TRBJ2-4; CDR3 length: 15; CDR3 protein: CASSLVGTVENIQYF
V gene: TRBV5-4; J gene: TRBJ2-7; CDR3 length: 16; CDR3 protein: CASSYQLGQPPDEQYF
V gene: TRBV10-1; J gene: TRBJ2-3; CDR3 length: 15; CDR3 protein: CASSESGPPGDTQYF
V gene: TRBV5-8; J gene: TRBJ2-3; CDR3 length: 10; CDR3 protein: CASSIYTQYF
V gene: TRBV29-1; J gene: TRBJ1-2; CDR3 length: 14; CDR3 protein: CSVDTLGRVGGYTF
V gene: TRBV6-1; J gene: TRBJ2-4; CDR3 length: 18; CDR3 protein: CASSDLAGSRRDKNIQYF
V gene: TRBV19; J gene: TRBJ1-4; CDR3 length: 13; CDR3 protein: CASSIGRQGKLFF
V gene: TRBV29-1; J gene: TRBJ1-2; CDR3 length: 13; CDR3 protein: CSVERGGDYGYTF
V gene: TRBV27; J gene: TRBJ2-1; CDR3 length: 13; CDR3 protein: CASRPTITNEQFF
V gene: TRBV7-8; J gene: TRBJ1-2; CDR3 length: 16; CDR3 protein: CASSLRWGQGRDGYTF
V gene: TRBV2; J gene: TRBJ2-3; CDR3 length: 16; CDR3 protein: CASRYDAGASTDTQYF
V gene: TRBV15; J gene: TRBJ1-6; CDR3 length: 12; CDR3 protein: CATSRERSPLHF
V gene: TRBV4-1; J gene: TRBJ2-4; CDR3 length: 16; CDR3 protein: CASSLTLSSEGNIQYF
V gene: TRBV11-1; J gene: TRBJ2-3; CDR3 length: 14; CDR3 protein: CASSPQGLADTQYF
V gene: TRBV6-5; J gene: TRBJ2-1; CDR3 length: 15; CDR3 protein: CASRNAGGGPSEQFF
V gene: TRBV5-6; J gene: TRBJ1-2; CDR3 length: 17; CDR3 protein: CASSQKPGQSNNYGYTF
V gene: TRBV29-1; J gene: TRBJ1-3; CDR3 length: 12; CDR3 protein: CSVWDRGNTIYF
V gene: TRBV5-1; J gene: TRBJ2-3; CDR3 length: 16; CDR3 protein: CASSSDRGLGTDTQYF
V gene: TRBV19; J gene: TRBJ1-5; CDR3 length: 15; CDR3 protein: CASSIRGPGDQPQHF
V gene: TRBV11-3; J gene: TRBJ2-2; CDR3 length: 15; CDR3 protein: CASSLGGGSTGELFF
V gene: TRBV23-1; J gene: TRBJ1-2; CDR3 length: 15; CDR3 protein: CASSQSRVSNYGYTF
V gene: TRBV11-2; J gene: TRBJ2-2; CDR3 length: 14; CDR3 protein: CASSSLAATGELFF
V gene: TRBV2; J gene: TRBJ1-6; CDR3 length: 13; CDR3 protein: CASRDRQYSPLHF
V gene: TRBV2; J gene: TRBJ2-7; CDR3 length: 12; CDR3 protein: CASCPRSYEQYF
V gene: TRBV6-6; J gene: TRBJ2-1; CDR3 length: 16; CDR3 protein: CASSSTRAGGGNEQFF
V gene: TRBV27; J gene: TRBJ1-2; CDR3 length: 14; CDR3 protein: CASRGRGDNYGYTF
V gene: TRBV28; J gene: TRBJ1-5; CDR3 length: 14; CDR3 protein: CASSLWASNQPQHF
V gene: TRBV9; J gene: TRBJ1-3; CDR3 length: 15; CDR3 protein: CASSVAQGGGNTIYF
V gene: TRBV2; J gene: TRBJ2-7; CDR3 length: 13; CDR3 protein: CATKRVLALEQYF
V gene: TRBV5-1; J gene: TRBJ1-2; CDR3 length: 14; CDR3 protein: CASSLSTANYGYTF
V gene: TRBV5-1; J gene: TRBJ2-5; CDR3 length: 15; CDR3 protein: CASSLNGQTQETQYF
V gene: TRBV18; J gene: TRBJ1-1; CDR3 length: 18; CDR3 protein: CASSPTRTPQIMNTEAFF
V gene: TRBV10-3; J gene: TRBJ1-2; CDR3 length: 19; CDR3 protein: CAINGGVFGQSSSNYGYTF
V gene: TRBV18; J gene: TRBJ1-3; CDR3 length: 13; CDR3 protein: CASSPDRGNTIYF
V gene: TRBV9; J gene: TRBJ1-1; CDR3 length: 15; CDR3 protein: CASSVDSTIGTEAFF
V gene: TRBV6-1; J gene: TRBJ2-4; CDR3 length: 12; CDR3 protein: CASSDGSNIQYF